Listed below are T cell receptor beta chains from one sample, sequenced in a study of blood T cell repertoires in COVID-19. Data came from immunoSEQ multiplex PCR; TCRdb stores just in-frame clones and leaves some out. The data contain 25,000 to 35,000 clones, around 92% of them singletons. Material for sequencing was peripheral blood. The receptors were sampled from a middle-aged man with active COVID-19. CDR3s include the opening cysteine and the closing phenylalanine or tryptophan. The D gene is left open where the match is weak. Clone size is given for some rows only: seen once, a few or many times, or a class if the clone is expanded.

D	V	size	J	CDR3	DNA
TRBD1	TRBV7-8	once	TRBJ1-5	CASSSEQGAAQPQHF	TGTGCCAGCAGCTCAGAACAGGGGGCGGCTCAGCCCCAGCATTTT
-	TRBV6-5	-	TRBJ1-2	CASRPHGDGGYTF	TGTGCCAGCAGGCCACACGGGGATGGAGGCTACACCTTC
TRBD2	TRBV10-3	-	TRBJ2-3	CAISEWAGGGQGAQYF	TGTGCCATCAGTGAGTGGGCCGGCGGGGGGCAAGGGGCGCAGTATTTT
TRBD2	TRBV7-9	-	TRBJ2-7	CASSLALAGGGYEQYF	TGTGCCAGCAGCTTAGCACTAGCGGGAGGGGGCTACGAGCAGTACTTC
-	TRBV3-1/TRBV3-2	-	TRBJ1-1	CASSKPGDTEAFF	TGTGCCAGCAGCAAACCAGGGGACACTGAAGCTTTCTTT
-	TRBV11-2	-	TRBJ2-1	CASSPRGLPKPYNEQFF	TGTGCCAGCAGCCCCCGGGGACTCCCGAAGCCCTACAATGAGCAGTTCTTC
TRBD2	TRBV30	-	TRBJ2-1	CAWSTTSGGANEQFF	TGTGCCTGGAGTACAACTAGCGGGGGGGCGAATGAGCAGTTCTTC
TRBD2	TRBV5-4	-	TRBJ2-5	CASSLSGGGLETQYF	TGTGCCAGCAGCCTTAGCGGGGGGGGGTTGGAGACCCAGTACTTC
TRBD1	TRBV19	-	TRBJ1-2	CASSIDPRQGALDRYTF	TGTGCCAGTAGTATAGATCCCCGACAGGGGGCTTTGGATCGGTACACCTTC
TRBD2	TRBV7-9	-	TRBJ2-1	CASSSRREEKFNEQFF	TGTGCCAGCAGCTCCAGGCGGGAGGAGAAGTTCAATGAGCAGTTCTTC
TRBD2	TRBV5-4	-	TRBJ2-7	CASSLSATSMYEQYF	TGTGCCAGCAGCTTGTCGGCGACTAGCATGTACGAGCAGTACTTC
-	TRBV6-5	few	TRBJ2-7	CASSYRDSYEQYF	TGTGCCAGCAGTTACCGGGACTCCTACGAGCAGTACTTC
TRBD2	TRBV24-1	once	TRBJ2-5	CATSDSTSGGETQYF	TGTGCCACCAGTGATTCTACTAGCGGGGGAGAGACCCAGTACTTC
TRBD2	TRBV10-2	-	TRBJ2-7	CASSDAGGANEQYF	TGCGCCAGCAGTGATGCGGGAGGTGCCAACGAGCAGTACTTC
-	TRBV30	-	TRBJ1-5	CAWSTTGGADQPQHF	TGTGCCTGGAGTACCACAGGCGGGGCGGATCAGCCCCAGCATTTT
-	TRBV20-1	-	TRBJ2-7	CSATQTYEQYF	TGCAGTGCTACACAGACCTACGAGCAGTACTTC
-	TRBV4-2	-	TRBJ1-2	CASSQERGSHYGYTF	TGTGCCAGCAGCCAAGAGCGGGGTTCCCACTATGGCTACACCTTC
-	TRBV19	-	TRBJ2-2	CASSTLGGGWTGELFF	TGTGCCAGTAGTACCCTAGGCGGCGGGTGGACCGGGGAGCTGTTTTTT
TRBD2	TRBV19	-	TRBJ2-2	CASSIDGTSGGEKRTNTGELFF	TGTGCCAGTAGTATAGATGGGACTAGCGGGGGGGAAAAACGGACGAACACCGGGGAGCTGTTTTTT